This T cell receptor beta chain derives from a study of blood T cell repertoires in COVID-19. Background on the study: There were acute and convalescent COVID-19 samples, and they came from the United States, Italy and Spain.

V lost 4 bases to trimming and J lost 4 bases; unmatched junction nucleotides: 6. Germline V gene lookup returns CDR1 SGDLS and CDR2 YYNGEE. This CDR3 region has 14 residues. Original processing methods: Amplified reference gene primers provided the basis for estimating nucleated cell counts. Here immunoSEQ multiplex PCR was the method, and the copy in TCRdb shows in-frame clones only, minus some. V and J calls and clone size come straight from that table; D and trimming were deduced from the DNA. The table has roughly 130,000 clones, 80% to 90% seen once. This receptor was obtained from a man aged 60-69 years with active or convalescent COVID-19. Input material: peripheral blood. V is TRBV9 and J is TRBJ1-1; 8 bases are a match to TRBD1. The CDR3 loop is CASSSQGDGTEAFF. The CDR3 DNA follows: TGTGCCAGCAGCTCACAGGGGGACGGCACTGAAGCTTTCTTT.